A selection of T cell receptor beta chains follows, all from one sample in a study of graft-versus-host responses after intestinal transplantation. The antigens for these receptors are not known. Assay: immunoSEQ multiplex PCR; the TCRdb copy retains only in-frame clones and omits some. The data show 40,000 to 45,000 clones, about 95% seen once. Sequences were derived from unstimulated CD8+ T cells sorted from spleen or lymph node cells, sampled before transplant. These receptors came from a human donor who was the organ donor for an intestinal transplant. CDR3s include the opening cysteine and the closing phenylalanine or tryptophan. D genes are given only for firm matches. Clone size, where shown, is once, few, many, or a class for clones that have expanded.

NA	TRBV5-6	NA	TRBJ2-1	TGTGCCAGCAGCTTGGGTGGGGACAATGAGCAGTTCTTC	CASSLGGDNEQFF
NA	TRBV27	NA	TRBJ2-7	TGTGCCAGCAGTTTATTTACACGTTTTTGGGACCCTTATCCCTACGAGCAGTACTTC	CASSLFTRFWDPYPYEQYF
NA	TRBV6-5	NA	TRBJ2-2	TGTGCCAGCAGTTACGAGGCAGGGGCGGCCGGGGAGCTGTTTTTT	CASSYEAGAAGELFF
NA	TRBV10-3	NA	TRBJ2-1	TGTGCCATCAGTGAGTCCGGGAACGGTGAGCAGTTCTTC	CAISESGNGEQFF
once	TRBV7-2	NA	TRBJ2-1	TGTGCCAGCAGTTATCTATACAATGAGCAGTTCTTC	CASSYLYNEQFF
NA	TRBV5-5	NA	TRBJ1-4	TGTGCCAGCAGCCGGGACACTCAGTATGCAACTAATGAAAAACTGTTTTTT	CASSRDTQYATNEKLFF
NA	TRBV6-5	NA	TRBJ2-7	TGTGCCAGCAGTTACTCGGACTCGAGCTCCTACGAGCAGTACTTC	CASSYSDSSSYEQYF
once	TRBV4-2	TRBD1	TRBJ2-1	TGTGCCAGCAGCCAAGAAAGGGCAGACAGGGATAATGAGCAGTTCTTC	CASSQERADRDNEQFF
NA	TRBV7-2	NA	TRBJ2-7	TGTGCCAGCAGCTTAGCTAACAGAGAGTACGAGCAGTACTTC	CASSLANREYEQYF
once	TRBV11-2	NA	TRBJ2-3	TGTGCCAGCAGCTTAATGACGGGGTTGACCACAGATACGCAGTATTTT	CASSLMTGLTTDTQYF
NA	TRBV29-1	TRBD1	TRBJ2-1	TGCAGCGCTTCGGACAGGGGGTGGGGGGATGAGCAGTTCTTC	CSASDRGWGDEQFF
NA	TRBV6-5	NA	TRBJ2-1	TGTGCCAGCAGTTGGGCCTCGTACAATGAGCAGTTCTTC	CASSWASYNEQFF
once	TRBV6-6	NA	TRBJ1-1	TGTGCCAGCAGTGACGACGACAGCTACACTGAAGCTTTCTTT	CASSDDDSYTEAFF
NA	TRBV5-6	NA	TRBJ2-5	TGTGCCAGCACACAGGGTGTTAAGACCCAGTACTTC	CASTQGVKTQYF
NA	TRBV10-3	NA	TRBJ2-2	TGTGCCATCACTAAGGGGCCCGCGAACACCGGGGAGCTGTTTTTT	CAITKGPANTGELFF
NA	TRBV7-6	TRBD2	TRBJ2-3	TGTGCCAGCAGCCACGACTTTCTTGGGCTAGCGGGCACAGATACGCAGTATTTT	CASSHDFLGLAGTDTQYF
NA	TRBV2	NA	TRBJ1-5	TGTGCCAGCAAGCCGGGACTCCCCGTCCATCAGCCCCAGCATTTT	CASKPGLPVHQPQHF
NA	TRBV7-2	TRBD2	TRBJ2-1	TGTGCCAGCAGTGCCTCTAGCGGGGGGGCCCGGGGCAATGAGCAGTTCTTC	CASSASSGGARGNEQFF
NA	TRBV5-1	TRBD2	TRBJ2-7	TGCGCCAGCAGGGAGCGGGGGGAATACGAGCAGTACTTC	CASRERGEYEQYF
once	TRBV5-1	NA	TRBJ1-4	TGCGCCAGCAGCTTGGGGGGGTACACTAATGAAAAACTGTTTTTT	CASSLGGYTNEKLFF
NA	TRBV29-1	TRBD1	TRBJ2-5	TGCAGCGTTGAGGGGACAGGGAGTGAGGAGACCCAGTACTTC	CSVEGTGSEETQYF
NA	TRBV6-1	TRBD1	TRBJ1-2	TGTGCCAGCATTCCGGGACAGGGTCCCTATGGCTACACCTTC	CASIPGQGPYGYTF
NA	TRBV9	TRBD1	TRBJ2-5	TGTGCCAGCAGCGTAGTGGGGGACAGGGGAGGTGGAGAGACCCAGTACTTC	CASSVVGDRGGGETQYF
NA	TRBV7-2	NA	TRBJ2-7	TGTGCCAGCAGCTCGAGGGTCCTAGGGTACGAGCAGTACTTC	CASSSRVLGYEQYF
NA	TRBV11-2	NA	TRBJ1-4	TGTGCCAGCAGCTTAGTCCCCACCGGGGCGGGTAATGAAAAACTGTTTTTT	CASSLVPTGAGNEKLFF
NA	TRBV11-2	NA	TRBJ2-3	TGTGCCAGCAGCTTCTACAGGGCCACAGATACGCAGTATTTT	CASSFYRATDTQYF
NA	TRBV4-1	NA	TRBJ2-6	TGCGCCAGCAGCCAAGATGGGGGTTTCGGGGCCAACGTCCTGACTTTC	CASSQDGGFGANVLTF
NA	TRBV9	NA	TRBJ2-1	TGTGCCAGCAGCGTAGGGGGTCGGGTAGATGAGCAGTTCTTC	CASSVGGRVDEQFF
NA	TRBV4-3	TRBD2	TRBJ2-7	TGCGCCAGCAGCCAAGAGGCGGTCCAAGCGGGGAGCTCCTACGAGCAGTACTTC	CASSQEAVQAGSSYEQYF
NA	TRBV6-6	TRBD1	TRBJ1-2	TGTGCCAGCAGTTACTTTCCGGGACAGGGAGGTTGGGGCTACACCTTC	CASSYFPGQGGWGYTF
once	TRBV2	NA	TRBJ1-4	TGTGCCAGCAGTGACACAACTAATGAAAAACTGTTTTTT	CASSDTTNEKLFF
few	TRBV6-5	TRBD1	TRBJ1-1	TGTGCCAGCAGTTCCCAGGGGGCCGGAGGAGGCGTCTTT	CASSSQGAGGGVF